This TCR beta chain was identified during a study of breast tumors, draining lymph nodes, adjacent tissues. Points from the study as a whole: Luminal-like breast cancer showed significantly higher tumor–nontumor repertoire similarity than basal-like. The data were judged consistent with most tumor T cells coming from lymph node and expanding in tumor. Tumor TCR diversity was below lymph nodes but above nontumor tissue. The lymph node origin of tumor T cells was framed as consistent with a hypothesis, not demonstrated.

With respect to this clonotype: Its antigen is unknown. Compared with germline, one end of the junction differs, possibly owing to a read error.

TCRdb used MiXCR to reprocess the multiplex PCR reads, holding one entry per CDR3 protein. The data contain 150,000 to 250,000 distinct CDR3 sequences, around 29% of them singletons. Samples came from axillary lymph nodes draining the breast cancer. The sample consisted of axillary lymph node tissue. This TCR came from a female donor with breast cancer. Some clones in this sample may be carry-over from other donors' samples.

This chain's CDR3 is CASGGRGFLNTEACF. The CDR3 DNA follows: TGTGCCAGCGGGGGCAGGGGCTTCTTGAACACTGAAGCTTGCTTT. The V gene is TRBV6-5, the J gene TRBJ1-1, with a possible D match to TRBD1 (6 bases). CDR3 length: 15 amino acids. Germline V lookup: CDR1 MNHEY, CDR2 SVGAGI.